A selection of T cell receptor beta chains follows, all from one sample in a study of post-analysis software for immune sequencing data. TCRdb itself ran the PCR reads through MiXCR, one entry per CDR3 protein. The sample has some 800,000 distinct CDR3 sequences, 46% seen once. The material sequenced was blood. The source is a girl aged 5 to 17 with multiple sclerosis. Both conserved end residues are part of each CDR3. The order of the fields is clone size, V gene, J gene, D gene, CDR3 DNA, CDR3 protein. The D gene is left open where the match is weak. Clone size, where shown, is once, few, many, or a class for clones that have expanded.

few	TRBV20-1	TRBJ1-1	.	TGCAGGCCGGTTGAGGGTAGCTTGAACACTGAAGCTTTCTTT	CRPVEGSLNTEAFF
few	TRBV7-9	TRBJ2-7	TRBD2	TGTGCCAGCAGCTTGGGACTAGTTGTCGACGAGCAGTACTTC	CASSLGLVVDEQYF
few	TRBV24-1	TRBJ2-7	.	TGTGCCACCAGTCAGGGCAGCTCCTACGAGCAGTACTTC	CATSQGSSYEQYF
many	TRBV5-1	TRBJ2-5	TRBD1	TGCGCCAGCAGCACCGGGACAGGGGGAAGTGAGACCCAGTACTTC	CASSTGTGGSETQYF
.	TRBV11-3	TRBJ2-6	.	TGTGCCAGCAGCTTCGCGCGCTCCCGCTCTGGGGCCAACGTCCTGACTTTC	CASSFARSRSGANVLTF
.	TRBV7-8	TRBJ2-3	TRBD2	TGTGCCAGCAGCTTAGTGAGACTAGCAGCCCGCACAGATACGCAGTATTTT	CASSLVRLAARTDTQYF
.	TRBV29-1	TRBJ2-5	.	TGCAGCGTAATGAAGTATGGTAGCGGTGTTCAAGAGACCCAGTACTTC	CSVMKYGSGVQETQYF
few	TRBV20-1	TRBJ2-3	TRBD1	TGCAGTGCTAGAGATCTTTACAGGGGGGTGACAGATACGCAGTATTTT	CSARDLYRGVTDTQYF
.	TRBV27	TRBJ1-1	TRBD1	TGTGCCAGCAGAACCGGGACAGGCAACACTGAAGCTTTCTTT	CASRTGTGNTEAFF
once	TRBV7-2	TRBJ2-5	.	TGTGCCGGCAGCTTTCTCCCGGAGGAGACCCAGTACTTC	CAGSFLPEETQYF
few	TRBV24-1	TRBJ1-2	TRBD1	TGTGCCACCAGTGGGGGACAGACGAACTATGGCTACACCTTC	CATSGGQTNYGYTF
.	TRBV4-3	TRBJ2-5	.	TGCGCCAGCAGCCAAGACGGCGGACCAAGAGAGACCCAGTACTTC	CASSQDGGPRETQYF
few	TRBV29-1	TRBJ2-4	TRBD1	TGCAGCGTTAGGGACAGGGGGAACCATTACACCAAAAACATTCAGTACTTC	CSVRDRGNHYTKNIQYF
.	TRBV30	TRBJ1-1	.	TGTGCCTGGAGTGTACCCAGGGTCGGCACTGAAGCTTTCTTT	CAWSVPRVGTEAFF
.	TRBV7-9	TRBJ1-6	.	TGTGCCAGCACCCGACAGGACTTAGGAAATTCACCCCTCCACTTT	CASTRQDLGNSPLHF
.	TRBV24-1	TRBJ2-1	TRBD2	TGTGCCACCAGTGGCGTGACTAGCGGGAGTATCCATGAGCAGTTCTTC	CATSGVTSGSIHEQFF
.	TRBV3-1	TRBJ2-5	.	TGTGCCAGCAGCCAATCGTACCAAGAGACCCAGTACTTC	CASSQSYQETQYF
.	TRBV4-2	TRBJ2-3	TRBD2	TGTGCCAGCAGCCAGTACCAAGCGGGGTCCACAGATACGCAGTATTTT	CASSQYQAGSTDTQYF
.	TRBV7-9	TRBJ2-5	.	TGTGCCAGCAGCCATTGGGACGGACAAGAGACCCAGTACTTC	CASSHWDGQETQYF
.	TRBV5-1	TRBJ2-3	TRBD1	TGCGCCAGCGGAAGGGGACAGGGAGCAGATACGCAGTATTTT	CASGRGQGADTQYF
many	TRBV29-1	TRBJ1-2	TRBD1	TGCAGCGTTACCGGGACAGGCCTGGGCTATGGCTACACCTTC	CSVTGTGLGYGYTF
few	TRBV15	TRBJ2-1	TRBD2	TGTGCCACCAGCAGGGGGCTAGCGGGAGGCTATGAGCAGTTCTTC	CATSRGLAGGYEQFF
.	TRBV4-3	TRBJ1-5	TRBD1	TGCGCCAGCAGCCAAACCGGACAGGCAAATCAGCCCCAGCATTTT	CASSQTGQANQPQHF
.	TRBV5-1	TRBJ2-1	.	TGCGCCAGCAGCACCATGGGGGGGGCGCTAAATGAGCAGTTCTTC	CASSTMGGALNEQFF
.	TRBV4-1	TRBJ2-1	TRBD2	TGCGCCAGCAGCCAAGCACTAGCGGGAGTAAATGAGCAGTTCTTC	CASSQALAGVNEQFF
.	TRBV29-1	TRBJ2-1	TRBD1	TGCAGCGGGGGATTGGGGACAGGGGCGAGGGATGAGCAGTTCTTC	CSGGLGTGARDEQFF
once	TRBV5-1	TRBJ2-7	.	TGCGCCAGCAGCCCGACAGCCCCGGGAGCCCTCTCCTACGAGCAGTACTTC	CASSPTAPGALSYEQYF
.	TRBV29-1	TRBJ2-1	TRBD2	TGCAGTGTTAGGCGGGAGGGCCCCCACAATGAGCAGTTCTTC	CSVRREGPHNEQFF
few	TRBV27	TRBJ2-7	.	TGTGCCAGCAGTTTAGGGTCGGGGAAAAGGCTTGGGGCCTACGAGCAGTACTTC	CASSLGSGKRLGAYEQYF
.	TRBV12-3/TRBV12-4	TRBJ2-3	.	TGTGCCAGCAGTTTAGCGGGAGGCTATGGGGAGCAGTATTTT	CASSLAGGYGEQYF
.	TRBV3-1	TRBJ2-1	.	TGTGCCAGCAGCCAGGGGGCATCCCTCGGGTTCTTC	CASSQGASLGFF
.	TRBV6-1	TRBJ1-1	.	TGTGCCAGCATCCTACAGGGAAACACTGAAGCTTTCTTT	CASILQGNTEAFF
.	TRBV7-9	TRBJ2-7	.	TGTGCCAGCAACCTGGACGGCAGCTCCTACGAGCAGTACTTC	CASNLDGSSYEQYF
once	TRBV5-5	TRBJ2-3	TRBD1	TGTGCCAGCAGCCCGAACCCAGGGGGCGCAGGTGATACGCAGTATTTT	CASSPNPGGAGDTQYF
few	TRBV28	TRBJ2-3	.	TGTGCCAGCAGCCCCCCCGCCAGACATACGCAGTATTTT	CASSPPARHTQYF
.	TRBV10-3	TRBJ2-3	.	TGTGCCATCAGTCAGGACTTCACAGATACGCAGTATTTT	CAISQDFTDTQYF
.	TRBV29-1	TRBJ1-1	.	TGCAGCGTTGCGGAGGGCACTGAAGCTTTCTTT	CSVAEGTEAFF
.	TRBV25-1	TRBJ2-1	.	TGTGCCAGCAGTCTCCGAGGGGACCCCTACAATGAGCAGTTCTTC	CASSLRGDPYNEQFF
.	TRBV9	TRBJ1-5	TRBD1	TGTGCCAGCAGCGCAACCGGGACAGGGGTAACTCAGCCCCAGCATTTT	CASSATGTGVTQPQHF
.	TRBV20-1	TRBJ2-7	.	TGCAGTGCTTCGGGGGTGGCAACCTACGAGCAGTACTTC	CSASGVATYEQYF
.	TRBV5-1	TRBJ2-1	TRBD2	TGCGCCAGCAGCTTGCCCCTAGCGGGAGACGGCAATGAGCAGTTCTTC	CASSLPLAGDGNEQFF